A single sample gave rise to the 14 T cell receptor beta chains below, sequenced in a study of breast tumors, draining lymph nodes, adjacent tissues. MiXCR was run by TCRdb on the multiplex PCR reads, yielding one entry per CDR3 protein. The table lists 26,000 or so distinct CDR3 sequences, 20% to 25% of them singletons, with approximately 15% in the top ten. Material: breast tumor tissue. The origin of the receptors is a female donor with breast cancer. Some clones in this sample may be carry-over from other donors' samples.

This clonotype has a count of ten or more. The rearrangement links TRBV6-1 to TRBJ2-3; D gene uncertain. The CDR3 totals 14 residues. Trimming removed 4 bases from V and 1 base from J, with 9 bases in between. Germline assignment: CDR1 MNHNS and CDR2 SASEGT. The DNA for the CDR3 is TGTGCCAGCAGTGTGTACAGACGCACAGATACGCAGTATTTT. Translating gives CASSVYRRTDTQYF.

This clonotype was recorded at least ten times. V is TRBV6-1 and J is TRBJ2-7; D call uncertain. V was pared by 3 bases and J by 7 bases, with 16 bases between. The CDR3 sequence is 14 residues long. In germline, CDR1 is MNHNS, CDR2 SASEGT. The CDR3 sequence: CASSDSGSPREQYF. The DNA for the CDR3 is TGTGCCAGCAGTGATTCTGGCTCCCCGCGGGAGCAGTACTTC.

Many counts were recorded for this clonotype. This rearrangement joins TRBV4-1 to TRBJ1-2, with 7 bases aligning to TRBD1. J was trimmed by 1 base and V by 0 bases; bases with no gene match: 8. Per the germline V gene, CDR1 is MGHRA and CDR2 is YSYEKL. The CDR3 is 17 amino acids. The CDR3 nucleotides are TGCGCCAGCAGCCAAGAGAGCCTGGGGACAGTTAACTATGGCTACACCTTC. It codes for CASSQESLGTVNYGYTF.

The table lists this clonotype with many counts. The chain couples TRBV12-3 or TRBV12-4 to TRBJ2-3, with D possibly being TRBD2 (6 bases). V shed 3 bases and J shed 1 base, with 14 bases lying between them. The CDR3 consists of 16 residues. CDR3 sequence reads: CASSFQEGKGTDTQYF. CDR3 nucleotides: TGTGCCAGCAGTTTTCAGGAGGGTAAAGGCACAGATACGCAGTATTTT.

The genes are TRBV5-1 and TRBJ1-1; D possibly corresponds to TRBD1 (6 bases). CDR3 length equals 14 residues. Per the germline V gene, CDR1 is SGHRS and CDR2 is YFSETQ. Trimming removed 0 bases at V and 3 bases at J, with 9 bases between. CDR3 DNA sequence: TGCGCCAGCAGCTTGGTTGGGGGGCACACTGAAGCTTTCTTT. It specifies CASSLVGGHTEAFF.

Many counts were recorded for this clonotype. The V gene is TRBV20-1, the J gene TRBJ2-1, with a weak D call TRBD2 (7 bases). The V and J ends lost 3 bases and 5 bases respectively, with 26 bases between them. CDR3 length: 18 residues. From germline, CDR1 is DFQATT and CDR2 SNEGSKA (reference sequence). In DNA, the CDR3 is TGCAGTGCTAGGGGGGGGCAGGGATTAATTGTGACCAACAATGAGCAGTTCTTC. Translating gives CSARGGQGLIVTNNEQFF.

Many counts were recorded for this clonotype. V gene TRBV24-1 combines with J gene TRBJ2-2; tentative D call: TRBD2 (5 bases). V lost 0 bases to trimming and J lost 4 bases, with 14 bases between them. Germline V gene sequence: CDR1 KGHDR, CDR2 SFDVKD. This CDR3 spans 17 amino acids. The CDR3 nucleotides are TGTGCCACCAGTGATTTGCGGCAGGCTGAGGGCACCGGGGAGCTGTTTTTT. Encoded protein: CATSDLRQAEGTGELFF.

The table lists this clonotype with many counts. The chain employs TRBV18 and TRBJ2-7; D gene ambiguous. The germline V gene encodes CDR1 KGHSH and CDR2 LQKENI. Trimming shortened V by 4 bases and J by 5 bases, and 6 bases separated the two germline ends. This CDR3 is built from 11 residues. CDR3 nucleotide sequence: TGTGCCAGCTCACTTGGGGACGAGCAGTACTTC. Translating gives CASSLGDEQYF.

About this clonotype itself: One end of the junction does not line up with germline, which may come from a read error. This chain joins TRBV6-1 and TRBJ1-5; 7 nucleotides line up with TRBD1. The V gene's germline CDR1 is MNHNS and CDR2 SASEGT. The CDR3 length is 19 residues. The CDR3 nucleotides read TGTACCAGCAGTGAAGGCGGCAGGGGGTTCCTTTTTAGCAATCAGCCCCAGCATTTT. It is translated as CTSSEGGRGFLFSNQPQHF.

This clonotype ranks as medium-sized (0.01 to 0.1%). This chain uses TRBV20-1 with TRBJ2-7; unclear D gene. Trimming took off 3 bases at V and 7 bases at J, with 10 bases between the two ends. The CDR3 spans 11 residues. Germline V gives CDR1 DFQATT, CDR2 SNEGSKA (reference sequence). Here the CDR3 reads CSASGILEQYF. CDR3 nucleotides: TGCAGTGCTAGCGGCATTTTGGAGCAGTACTTC.

This clonotype was recorded many times. The chain uses TRBV10-3 and TRBJ2-2; possibly TRBD1 or TRBD2 for D (6 bases each). The V gene lost 2 bases and the J gene lost 5 bases, with 12 bases spanning the gap. Germline assignment: CDR1 ENHRY and CDR2 SYGVKD. CDR3 length: 15 residues. Here the CDR3 reads CAISEGQGRTGELFF. CDR3 bases: TGTGCCATCAGTGAGGGTCAGGGGAGGACCGGGGAGCTGTTTTTT.

This rearrangement joins TRBV19 to TRBJ1-2, with 12 bases matching TRBD1. Germline CDR1 reads LNHDA; CDR2 reads SQIVND (reference sequence). The V and J ends lost 4 bases and 6 bases, in that order; junction bases with no gene match: 6. This CDR3 has 15 amino acids. CDR3 DNA sequence: TGTGCCAGTAGTAGGCCGTGGGACAGGGGGCATGGCTACACCTTC. Translating it yields CASSRPWDRGHGYTF. The full variable domain, rest sourced from reference TRBV19 and TRBJ1-2, is DGGITQSPKYLFRKEGQNVTLSCEQNLNHDAMYWYRQDPGQGLRLIYYSQIVNDFQKGDIAEGYSVSREKKESFPLTVTSAQKNPTAFYLCASSRPWDRGHGYTFGSGTRLTVV.

Many counts were recorded for this clonotype. At one end, the junction sequence differs from germline, possibly due to a read error. This chain connects TRBV20-1 to TRBJ2-1; TRBD2 agrees at 12 bases. This CDR3 spans 18 amino acids. CDR1 is DFQATT, CDR2 SNEGSKA, per germline (reference sequence). The CDR3 coding sequence is TGCAATGCTTCAACTAGCGGGAGGACCTACAGATCCTACAATGAGCAGTTCTTC. This gives the protein CNASTSGRTYRSYNEQFF.

The CDR3 coding sequence is TGTGCCAGCAGCTTGGATGAGGGAAATAGCAATCAGCCCCAGCATTTT. Translation: CASSLDEGNSNQPQHF. The chain employs TRBV5-4 and TRBJ1-5, with D unresolved. Germline CDR1 is SGHNT and CDR2 is YYREEE (reference sequence). V gave up 0 bases and J gave up 0 bases, with 10 bases separating them. CDR3 length: 16 amino acids.